Shown below are 27 T cell receptor beta chains from a single sample sequenced in a study of blood T cell repertoires in COVID-19 (dated by TCRdb to 2020 to 2021). Library generation was performed with the immunoSEQ multiplex PCR assay. TCRdb obtained this table from immuneACCESS and retained in-frame rearrangements with V and J assigned. These tables miss some clones; where compared with another copy, unresolved V genes account for less than half of the shortfall, and the remainder is unexplained. This sample has about 76,000 clones in its table, and roughly 80% of those were observed once. In total, the top ten clones hold about 18% of the sample. Sequencing was carried out using peripheral blood. These receptors all come from a woman aged 55-69 years with acute or convalescent COVID-19.

This clone was observed a single time. This chain links TRBV19 with TRBJ2-5; 13 nucleotides match TRBD2. This CDR3 contains 15 residues. Germline V gene sequence: CDR1 LNHDA, CDR2 SQIVND (reference sequence). V shed 6 bases, J shed 6 bases, and the junction held 7 bases outside the gene matches. CDR3 bases: TGTGCCAGTAGCCCCGGGACTAGCGGGGCCCAGACCCAGTACTTC. Amino acid sequence: CASSPGTSGAQTQYF. Using reference TRBV19 and TRBJ2-5 for the parts outside the CDR3, the full variable domain is DGGITQSPKYLFRKEGQNVTLSCEQNLNHDAMYWYRQDPGQGLRLIYYSQIVNDFQKGDIAEGYSVSREKKESFPLTVTSAQKNPTAFYLCASSPGTSGAQTQYFGPGTRLLVL.

The V call is TRBV5-1, the J call TRBJ2-7; D remains unclear. The germline V and J ends were trimmed by 0 bases and 4 bases, with 11 bases remaining between them. The V gene's germline CDR1 is SGHRS and CDR2 YFSETQ. The CDR3 sequence is 14 residues long. The CDR3 protein is CASSLAPGRYEQYV. As DNA, the CDR3 is TGCGCCAGCAGCTTGGCTCCAGGTCGGTACGAGCAGTACGTC.

This clone occurred many times. This chain uses TRBV5-4 with TRBJ2-2; 9 positions agree with TRBD1. CDR3 length equals 17 residues. Germline CDR1 and CDR2: SGHNT and YYREEE (reference sequence). V shed 4 bases, J shed 5 bases, and the junction held 12 bases outside the gene matches. As DNA, the CDR3 is TGTGCCAGCAGCCAATTTGCCCGGGACAGGGAAACCGGGGAGCTGTTTTTT. The encoded protein is CASSQFARDRETGELFF.

The chain uses TRBV6-1 and TRBJ1-2; D is perhaps TRBD1 (5 bases). Trimming left V 2 bases short and J 4 bases short, with 17 bases between. This CDR3 spans 16 amino acids. Looked up from germline, CDR1 is MNHNS and CDR2 is SASEGT. The CDR3 nucleotides are TGTGCCAGCAGTGAAAATGGTCAGGGATCTGTCTATGGCTACACCTTC. This sequence encodes CASSENGQGSVYGYTF.

V gene TRBV12-3 or TRBV12-4 combines with J gene TRBJ1-1, with D maybe TRBD1 (5 bases). The CDR3 has 13 amino acids. The germline V and J ends were trimmed by 6 bases and 4 bases, with 12 bases remaining between them. The CDR3 coding sequence is TGTGCCAGCAGGGTCGGGGGGTTCACTGAAGCTTTCTTT. Its translation: CASRVGGFTEAFF.

The V call is TRBV19, the J call TRBJ1-6; TRBD1 might be the D (6 bases). CDR3 length: 14 residues. Germline CDR1 and CDR2: LNHDA and SQIVND (reference sequence). V was pared by 3 bases and J by 9 bases, with 12 bases between. DNA of the CDR3: TGTGCCAGTAGTATGCGGACAGACGGTTCACCCCTCCACTTT. Its translation is CASSMRTDGSPLHF.

This chain uses TRBV2 with TRBJ1-1, with D unclear. The CDR3 has 15 amino acids. The germline CDR1 and CDR2 sequences are SNHLY and FYNNEI. With 1 base removed from V and 1 base from J, the gap between germline ends came to 10 bases. CDR3 protein: CASSEGPAENTEAFF. The CDR3 bases are TGTGCCAGCAGTGAAGGGCCCGCTGAGAACACTGAAGCTTTCTTT. The full variable domain, completed using reference TRBV2 and TRBJ1-1, is EPEVTQTPSHQVTQMGQEVILRCVPISNHLYFYWYRQILGQKVEFLVSFYNNEISEKSEIFDDQFSVERPDGSNFTLKIRSTKLEDSAMYFCASSEGPAENTEAFFGQGTRLTVV.

V usage is TRBV27 and J usage is TRBJ2-7; 7 bases align to TRBD1. CDR3 size: 13 residues. V shed 6 bases, J shed 1 base, and the junction held 3 bases outside the gene matches. The V gene's germline CDR1 is MNHEY and CDR2 SMNVEV (reference sequence). This chain's CDR3 is CASRRQGSYEQYF. The CDR3, as DNA: TGTGCCAGCAGGAGACAGGGTTCCTACGAGCAGTACTTC.

The chain uses TRBV7-9 and TRBJ2-5; TRBD2 agrees at 10 bases. The trim removed 5 bases at V and 3 bases at J, leaving 3 bases unmatched. The V gene's germline CDR1 is SEHNR and CDR2 FQNEAQ (reference sequence). CDR3 length: 14 amino acids. The CDR3 nucleotides read TGTGCCAGCAGCCGAACTAGCGGGGAAGAGACCCAGTACTTC. It encodes CASSRTSGEETQYF.

The V and J genes are TRBV7-3 and TRBJ2-3; D is possibly TRBD1 (6 bases). There are 14 residues in the CDR3. Trimming removed 2 bases at V and 2 bases at J, with 8 bases between. Germline CDR1 is SGHTA and CDR2 is FQGTGA. The CDR3 region is CASSLQGHTDTQYF. The CDR3 DNA reads as TGTGCCAGCAGCTTACAGGGGCACACAGATACGCAGTATTTT.

V is TRBV11-2 and J is TRBJ1-4; D unclear. Germline CDR1 and CDR2: SGHAT and FQNNGV. CDR3 length equals 14 residues. V lost 5 bases and J 0 bases, leaving 7 bases between the germline ends. For the CDR3, the DNA is TGTGCCAGCAGCCCCGTCGCAACTAATGAAAAACTGTTTTTT. Residues: CASSPVATNEKLFF.

The J gene is TRBJ1-1, the V gene TRBV2; TRBD1 matches at 11 bases. V lost 6 bases and J lost 4; bases outside the gene matches: 4. The CDR3 is 14 residues long. The germline gives CDR1 SNHLY, CDR2 FYNNEI. CDR3 sequence (DNA): TGTGCCAGCAGAGCCGGGACAGGGGGCACTGAAGCTTTCTTT. Protein product: CASRAGTGGTEAFF.

This chain connects TRBV7-8 to TRBJ2-3; D is possibly TRBD2 (5 bases). Trimming took off 0 bases at V and 6 bases at J, with 7 bases between the two ends. CDR1 is SGHVS, CDR2 FQNEAQ, per germline. The CDR3 length is 13 residues. Written as DNA, the CDR3 is TGTGCCAGCAGCTTAGCGCCGGGGGATACGCAGTATTTT. Translation: CASSLAPGDTQYF.

This clone was observed once. The chain couples TRBV7-2 to TRBJ1-3; 9 positions agree with TRBD1. The CDR3 consists of 18 residues. Losses at the gene ends were 1 base for V and 1 base for J; bases not matched to a gene: 8. Germline loops: CDR1 SGHTA, CDR2 FQGNSA. DNA for the CDR3: TGTGCCAGCAGCTTAGAGGGACAGGGTATTAGATCTGGAAACACCATATATTTT. It translates to CASSLEGQGIRSGNTIYF. Combining the CDR3 with reference TRBV7-2 and TRBJ1-3 gives the whole variable domain GAGVSQSPSNKVTEKGKDVELRCDPISGHTALYWYRQSLGQGLEFLIYFQGNSAPDKSGLPSDRFSAERTGGSVSTLTIQRTQQEDSAVYLCASSLEGQGIRSGNTIYFGEGSWLTVV.

This clone was seen more than once but under ten times. The chain joins TRBV5-5 to TRBJ1-1, with 10 nucleotides matching TRBD1. J lost 3 bases, V lost 3 bases, and 5 bases had no gene match. Germline CDR1 and CDR2: SGHKS and YYEKEE (reference sequence). CDR3 size: 15 residues. The CDR3 DNA sequence: TGTGCCAGCAGCTCGCCCGGGACAGGGGACACTGAAGCTTTCTTT. Translation gives CASSSPGTGDTEAFF.

V gene TRBV7-2 combines with J gene TRBJ2-3, with D possibly being TRBD1 (6 bases). With 1 base removed from V and 0 bases from J, the gap between germline ends came to 8 bases. The germline V gene encodes CDR1 SGHTA and CDR2 FQGNSA. CDR3 length: 15 residues. The CDR3 bases are TGTGCCAGCAGCTTAGAACAGGGTAGCACAGATACGCAGTATTTT. Protein product: CASSLEQGSTDTQYF.

The chain employs TRBV6-1 and TRBJ1-2, with TRBD1 identical over 9 bases. The ends lost 1 base at V and 8 bases at J; junction bases unmatched: 5. This CDR3 is built from 14 residues. Germline V gene lookup returns CDR1 MNHNS and CDR2 SASEGT. CDR3 in DNA: TGTGCCAGCAGTGAAGTTGGGGACAGGGAAGGCTACACCTTC. The encoded protein is CASSEVGDREGYTF.

The genes are TRBV19 and TRBJ2-1; possibly TRBD2 for D (6 bases). The CDR3 spans 15 residues. Looked up from germline, CDR1 is LNHDA and CDR2 is SQIVND (reference sequence). Trimming shortened V by 10 bases and J by 5 bases, and 21 bases separated the two germline ends. For the CDR3, the DNA is TGTGCCACAGGTTGGGGGGACCCCTCGGACAATGAGCAGTTCTTC. Translated, it gives CATGWGDPSDNEQFF.

The J gene is TRBJ1-4, the V gene TRBV6-1, with no clear D. Germline V gene data show CDR1 as MNHNS and CDR2 as SASEGT. Between the trimmed V and J ends, which lost 0 bases and 2 bases, there was a span of 7 bases. This CDR3 spans 15 amino acids. As DNA, the CDR3 is TGTGCCAGCAGTGAAGCGGGCGGGACTAATGAAAAACTGTTTTTT. Protein: CASSEAGGTNEKLFF.

The chain couples TRBV6-6 to TRBJ1-5; perhaps TRBD1 as D (6 bases). CDR1 and CDR2 (germline): MNHNY, SVGAGI (reference sequence). This CDR3 has 14 residues. Trimming cost V 4 bases and J 8 bases, with 15 bases left between them. The CDR3: CASSLHRDIEPQHF. CDR3 DNA: TGTGCCAGCAGTTTACACAGGGATATCGAGCCCCAGCATTTT.

Details on this clone: Other DNA sequences in the same sample also yield this CDR3. The chain carries TRBV28 and TRBJ2-3, with 9 bases identical to TRBD2. Germline lookup yields CDR1 MDHEN and CDR2 SYDVKM. The V and J ends lost 6 bases and 3 bases, in that order; junction bases with no gene match: 1. CDR3 length: 13 amino acids. The CDR3 nucleotides read TGTGCCAGCAGGCGGGGGGGAACAGATACGCAGTATTTT. Its translation is CASRRGGTDTQYF.

The chain joins TRBV30 to TRBJ1-2; D unresolved. V was shortened by 2 bases and J by 7 bases, with 8 bases between the two germline ends. CDR3 length: 11 amino acids. Germline assignment: CDR1 GTSNPN and CDR2 SVGIG (reference sequence). CDR3 sequence reads: CAWSYYGGYTF. The CDR3 DNA sequence: TGTGCCTGGAGTTATTACGGTGGCTACACCTTC.

The chain combines TRBV25-1 with TRBJ1-1; 9 positions agree with TRBD1. The germline V gene has CDR1 MGHDK and CDR2 SYGVNS. Germline trimming cut 1 base from V and 3 bases from J; bases unmatched to any gene: 3. This CDR3 contains 15 residues. The CDR3: CASSELTGGDTEAFF. CDR3 DNA: TGTGCCAGCAGTGAATTGACAGGGGGAGACACTGAAGCTTTCTTT.

The rearrangement links TRBV3-1 (or the pseudogene TRBV3-2) to TRBJ1-4, with 8 bases identical to TRBD1. Germline-derived CDR1 and CDR2 are LGHDT and YNNKEL (reference sequence). The CDR3 length is 15 residues. V lost 1 base to trimming and J lost 8 bases; unmatched junction nucleotides: 6. CDR3 sequence: CASSQGRTGWEKLFF. The CDR3 DNA is TGTGCCAGCAGCCAAGGGAGGACAGGGTGGGAAAAACTGTTTTTT.

The chain recombines TRBV27 with TRBJ1-4; 8 nucleotides match TRBD1. The V and J ends lost 10 bases and 0 bases, in that order; junction bases with no gene match: 13. The CDR3 length is 17 residues. CDR1 and CDR2 from the germline V gene are MNHEY and SMNVEV (reference sequence). In nucleotides, the CDR3 is TGTGCCACCGGGGGTCCAGGGGGCTATGCAACTAATGAAAAACTGTTTTTT. Its translation: CATGGPGGYATNEKLFF.

The chain uses TRBV9 and TRBJ2-2; the match to TRBD1 covers 7 bases. The germline gives CDR1 SGDLS, CDR2 YYNGEE. Unmatched junction bases numbered 10, after V lost 4 bases and J lost 4 bases. The CDR3 has 16 amino acids. CDR3 region: CASSPDRELVTGELFF. CDR3 bases: TGTGCCAGCAGCCCAGACAGGGAACTTGTCACCGGGGAGCTGTTTTTT.

This sequence joins TRBV6-5 and TRBJ1-3; maybe TRBD1 (6 bases). V lost 2 bases, J lost 4 bases, and 12 bases lay in between. CDR3 size: 15 residues. Germline loops: CDR1 MNHEY, CDR2 SVGAGI. The CDR3: CASSYATGLGNTIYF. CDR3 nucleotide sequence: TGTGCCAGCAGTTACGCAACAGGGTTAGGAAACACCATATATTTT.